This entry lists 20 T cell receptor beta chains sequenced from one sample in a study of T cells in Graves' hyperthyroidism and ophthalmopathy. RNA transcripts were the template for amplifying TCR beta CDR3 regions. The study used the HTBI primer set for a first-round RT-PCR of the TCR CDR3. TCRdb recomputed calls from the multiplex PCR reads with MiXCR, one row per CDR3 protein. The data hold approximately 600,000 distinct CDR3 sequences, with around 15% observed a single time. Sequences were obtained from blood. The receptors shown here come from a woman younger than 45 with Graves' hyperthyroidism.

The chain recombines TRBV9 with TRBJ2-5, with no clear D. The CDR3 sequence is 15 residues long. Trimming removed 4 bases from V and 2 bases from J, with 15 bases in between. Germline values: CDR1 SGDLS, CDR2 YYNGEE. CDR3: CASSPRDRLQETQYF. For the CDR3, the DNA is TGTGCCAGCAGCCCCCGTGATAGGCTACAAGAGACCCAGTACTTC.

The genes are TRBV28 and TRBJ1-4, with 10 nucleotides matching TRBD1. J gave up 10 bases and V 0 bases, and 8 bases lay outside the gene matches. The CDR3 spans 16 residues. The germline V gene encodes CDR1 MDHEN and CDR2 SYDVKM. The CDR3 region has the DNA TGTGCCAGCAGTTTATGGCCGACAGGGGGCGGCGGAAAACTGTTTTTT. Translated, it gives CASSLWPTGGGGKLFF.

This clonotype turned up a few times. This chain connects TRBV4-3 to TRBJ1-6; D uncertain. V was clipped by 0 bases and J by 10 bases, with 19 bases between them. Per the germline V gene, CDR1 is LGHNA and CDR2 is YSLEER. The CDR3 runs 17 residues. DNA for the CDR3: TGCGCCAGCAGCCAAGAACCAAGGACGGTGATTTCGTCACCCCTCCACTTT. Protein: CASSQEPRTVISSPLHF.

This clonotype occurred many times. The V and J genes are TRBV7-8 and TRBJ2-5, with D possibly matching TRBD1 (6 bases). The CDR3 consists of 14 residues. V shed 5 bases and J shed 2 bases, with 12 bases lying between them. Germline V gives CDR1 SGHVS, CDR2 FQNEAQ. The chain's CDR3 is CASSHGQTQETQYF. The CDR3 DNA reads as TGTGCCAGCAGCCATGGACAGACTCAAGAGACCCAGTACTTC.

The J gene is TRBJ2-4, the V gene TRBV29-1; TRBD1 agrees at 7 bases. Germline V lookup: CDR1 SQVTM, CDR2 ANQGSEA. The trim removed 7 bases at V and 6 bases at J, leaving 9 bases unmatched. The CDR3 extends over 13 amino acids. The CDR3 coding sequence is TGCAGCGCCTCAATAAGGGGGCGAAACATTCAGTACTTC. Translation: CSASIRGRNIQYF.

The CDR3, as DNA: TGTGCCTGGAGCCTGGGACGATCGAACACTGAAGCTTTCTTT. This codes for CAWSLGRSNTEAFF. The chain is built from TRBV30 and TRBJ1-1; possible D gene TRBD1, 5 bases. The V and J ends lost 3 bases and 1 base respectively, with 12 bases between them. Germline loops: CDR1 GTSNPN, CDR2 SVGIG (reference sequence). The CDR3 totals 14 residues. Full variable domain (outside the CDR3, taken from reference TRBV30 and TRBJ1-1): SQTIHQWPATLVQPVGSPLSLECTVEGTSNPNLYWYRQAAGRGLQLLFYSVGIGQISSEVPQNLSASRPQDRQFILSSKKLLLSDSGFYLCAWSLGRSNTEAFFGQGTRLTVV.

The rearrangement joins TRBV11-2 to TRBJ2-5, with 8 bases matching TRBD1. Germline CDR1 and CDR2: SGHAT and FQNNGV. The CDR3 has 15 residues. The ends lost 0 bases at V and 3 bases at J; junction bases unmatched: 3. The CDR3 sequence is CASSLEYRGKETQYF. The CDR3 DNA reads TGTGCCAGCAGCTTAGAGTACAGGGGGAAAGAGACCCAGTACTTC.

There are a few counts of this clonotype. The chain joins TRBV4-2 to TRBJ2-7, with D perhaps matching TRBD2 (5 bases). Trimming shortened V by 4 bases and J by 5 bases, and 18 bases separated the two germline ends. Germline V gene lookup returns CDR1 LGHNA and CDR2 YNFKEQ. This CDR3 has 15 residues. CDR3 sequence reads: CASSRTEGFQDEQYF. CDR3 DNA: TGTGCCAGCAGCCGAACCGAGGGATTTCAGGACGAGCAGTACTTC.

This clonotype has at least ten counts. The genes are TRBV3-1 and TRBJ2-1; D is unclear. CDR1 is LGHDT and CDR2 is YNNKEL in the germline V gene (reference sequence). V dropped 0 bases and J dropped 3 bases, with 6 bases sitting between them. The CDR3 length is 14 residues. CDR3 in amino acids: CASSQDPDYNEQFF. The CDR3 DNA sequence: TGTGCCAGCAGCCAAGATCCGGACTACAATGAGCAGTTCTTC.

The chain combines TRBV30 with TRBJ2-3; 8 bases are a match to TRBD1. The V segment lost 4 bases and the J segment 5 bases; nucleotides outside the gene matches: 5. The CDR3 has 13 amino acids. CDR1 and CDR2 from the germline V gene are GTSNPN and SVGIG (reference sequence). CDR3 sequence: CAWNPDRGDTQYF. The CDR3 DNA reads as TGTGCCTGGAACCCAGACAGGGGAGATACGCAGTATTTT. Together with reference TRBV30 and TRBJ2-3, the CDR3 gives the full variable domain: SQTIHQWPATLVQPVGSPLSLECTVEGTSNPNLYWYRQAAGRGLQLLFYSVGIGQISSEVPQNLSASRPQDRQFILSSKKLLLSDSGFYLCAWNPDRGDTQYFGPGTRLTVL.

This clonotype was found many times. This chain links TRBV28 with TRBJ2-7; 8 nucleotides line up with TRBD2. The germline V gene has CDR1 MDHEN and CDR2 SYDVKM. This CDR3 has 15 residues. After removal of 0 bases from V and 5 bases from J, the junction contained 6 bases not matched to a gene. The CDR3 is CASSLWGLEANEQYF. The CDR3 nucleotides read TGTGCCAGCAGTTTATGGGGACTAGAGGCTAACGAGCAGTACTTC.

Ten or more counts support this clonotype. J is TRBJ2-3 and V is TRBV12-3 or TRBV12-4; TRBD1 matches 7 bases. This CDR3 spans 14 amino acids. V gave up 7 bases and J gave up 0 bases; unmatched junction bases: 4. CDR3 loop: CASKQGFSTDTQYF. In nucleotides, the CDR3 is TGTGCCAGCAAACAGGGGTTTAGCACAGATACGCAGTATTTT.

This clonotype was seen repeatedly, ten times or more. The gene calls are TRBV27 and TRBJ2-7; 10 nucleotides line up with TRBD2. V was pared by 5 bases and J by 3 bases, with 4 bases of the junction left unmatched. This CDR3 has 14 residues. Germline CDR1 MNHEY, CDR2 SMNVEV (reference sequence). The CDR3 DNA is TGTGCCAGCAGTCCGAGCGGGGGGGGCTACGAGCAGTACTTC. It yields the protein CASSPSGGGYEQYF.

This clonotype was counted many times. The chain has TRBV7-2 and TRBJ2-1, with a possible D match to TRBD1 (5 bases). Germline CDR1 is SGHTA and CDR2 is FQGNSA. CDR3 length: 14 residues. Trimming took 6 bases from V and 4 from J, leaving 13 bases between them. The CDR3 DNA sequence: TGTGCCAGCAGTCTGGACAACCTATACAATGAGCAGTTCTTC. The encoded protein is CASSLDNLYNEQFF.

This chain links TRBV6-1 with TRBJ2-3; possible D gene TRBD1, 6 bases. Trimming took 0 bases from V and 3 from J, leaving 13 bases between them. Germline values: CDR1 MNHNS, CDR2 SASEGT. CDR3 length equals 16 residues. This CDR3 is CASSEAVGARTDTQYF. The CDR3 DNA sequence: TGTGCCAGCAGTGAAGCGGTGGGGGCTCGGACAGATACGCAGTATTTT.

The chain is built from TRBV19 and TRBJ1-5; D ambiguous. The CDR3 is 11 amino acids. Germline V lookup: CDR1 LNHDA, CDR2 SQIVND (reference sequence). V dropped 5 bases and J dropped 8 bases, with 7 bases sitting between them. The CDR3 DNA reads TGTGCCAGTAGTTCGGAAAAGCCCCAGCATTTT. As protein: CASSSEKPQHF.

This clonotype was counted many times. This chain connects TRBV7-6 to TRBJ1-6, with a possible D match to TRBD1 (6 bases). Trimming stripped 3 bases from V and 9 bases from J, with 15 bases between. This CDR3 comprises 15 residues. The germline V gene encodes CDR1 SGHVS and CDR2 FNYEAQ. The CDR3 coding sequence is TGTGCCAGCAGCTTGGGCGGCAGGGGAGTTTCACCCCTCCACTTT. The encoded protein is CASSLGGRGVSPLHF. The full variable domain, completed using reference TRBV7-6 and TRBJ1-6, is GAGVSQSPRYKVTKRGQDVALRCDPISGHVSLYWYRQALGQGPEFLTYFNYEAQQDKSGLPNDRFSAERPEGSISTLTIQRTEQRDSAMYRCASSLGGRGVSPLHFGNGTRLTVT.

This clonotype was detected many times. The chain couples TRBV6-1 to TRBJ2-3, with TRBD1 matching over 7 bases. This CDR3 spans 16 amino acids. Per germline, CDR1 MNHNS and CDR2 SASEGT. With 6 bases clipped from V and 1 base from J, the junction kept 10 bases outside the gene matches. CDR3 protein: CASRGTDRDGTDTQYF. In DNA, the CDR3 is TGTGCCAGCAGAGGGACAGACAGGGATGGCACAGATACGCAGTATTTT.

This clonotype was seen ten or more times. The rearrangement joins TRBV2 to TRBJ1-5, with a possible D match to TRBD1 (5 bases). The CDR3 runs 14 residues. Germline-derived CDR1 and CDR2 are SNHLY and FYNNEI. V gave up 5 bases and J gave up 1 base, with 9 bases separating them. CDR3 DNA: TGTGCCAGCAGTCAGACAGAAAGCAATCAGCCCCAGCATTTT. The encoded protein is CASSQTESNQPQHF.

This clonotype was seen a handful of times. The J gene is TRBJ2-7, the V gene TRBV6-1; no firm D call. This CDR3 contains 12 residues. In germline, CDR1 is MNHNS, CDR2 SASEGT. Trimming removed 10 bases from V and 4 bases from J, with 14 bases in between. As DNA, the CDR3 is TGTGCCACGCTCTGGGCCTCTTACGAGCAGTACTTC. Its translation is CATLWASYEQYF.